This TCR beta chain was recorded in a study of shared clonotypes between healthy human individuals. Study observations and caveats: Naive subsets tended to show greater estimated richness than memory subsets.

The CDR3 consists of 14 residues. From germline, CDR1 is MNHEY and CDR2 SMNVEV (reference sequence). The V gene lost 7 bases and the J gene lost 5 bases, with 15 bases spanning the gap. Turning to this clone: Its antigen remains unidentified.

The table came from immunoSEQ multiplex PCR; TCRdb's copy has only in-frame clones and leaves some out. The table shows approximately 2,000,000 clones, with just over 90% occurring only once. CD45RO-negative, CCR7-positively selected cells formed the naive CD8 fraction, excluding terminally differentiated effector memory CD45RA+ cells. The material sequenced was naive CD8+ T cells from PBMCs. V usage is TRBV27 and J usage is TRBJ2-1; TRBD2 is a possible D gene (6 bases). This clonotype originated in a man aged 18 to 29 in good health. Some clones in this sample may be carry-over from other donors' samples. CDR3 loop: CASTSLPGDNEQFF. The CDR3 nucleotides are TGTGCCAGCACCTCGCTTCCGGGGGACAATGAGCAGTTCTTC.